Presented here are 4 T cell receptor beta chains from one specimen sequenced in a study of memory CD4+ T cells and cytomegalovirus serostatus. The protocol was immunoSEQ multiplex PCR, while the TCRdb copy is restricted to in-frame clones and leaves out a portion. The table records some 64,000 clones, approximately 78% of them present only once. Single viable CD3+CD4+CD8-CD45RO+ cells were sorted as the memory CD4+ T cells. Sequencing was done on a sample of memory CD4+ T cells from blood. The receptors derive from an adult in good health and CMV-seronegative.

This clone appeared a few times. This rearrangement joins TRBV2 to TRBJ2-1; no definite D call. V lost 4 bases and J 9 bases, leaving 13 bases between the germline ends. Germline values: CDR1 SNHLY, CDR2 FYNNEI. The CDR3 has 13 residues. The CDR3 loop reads CASSGVASGEQFF. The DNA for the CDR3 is TGTGCCAGCAGTGGGGTAGCATCGGGTGAGCAGTTCTTC.

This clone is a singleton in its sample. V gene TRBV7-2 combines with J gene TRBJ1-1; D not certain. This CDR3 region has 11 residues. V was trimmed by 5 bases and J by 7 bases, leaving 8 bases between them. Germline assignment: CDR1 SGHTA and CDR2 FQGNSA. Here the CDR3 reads CASSGKVEAFF. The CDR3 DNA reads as TGTGCCAGCAGCGGGAAGGTTGAAGCTTTCTTT. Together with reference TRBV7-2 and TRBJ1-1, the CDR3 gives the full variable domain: GAGVSQSPSNKVTEKGKDVELRCDPISGHTALYWYRQSLGQGLEFLIYFQGNSAPDKSGLPSDRFSAERTGGSVSTLTIQRTQQEDSAVYLCASSGKVEAFFGQGTRLTVV.

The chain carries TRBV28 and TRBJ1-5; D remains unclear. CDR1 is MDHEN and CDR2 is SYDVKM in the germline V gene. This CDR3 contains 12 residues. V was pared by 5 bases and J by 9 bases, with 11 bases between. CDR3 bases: TGTGCCAGCAGTCCCCCGTCGCGGCCCCAGCATTTT. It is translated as CASSPPSRPQHF.

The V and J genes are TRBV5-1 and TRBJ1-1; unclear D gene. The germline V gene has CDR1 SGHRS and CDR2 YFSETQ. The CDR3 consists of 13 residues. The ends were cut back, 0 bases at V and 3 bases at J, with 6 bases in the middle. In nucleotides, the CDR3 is TGCGCCAGCAGCTTGGATACGCACACTGAAGCTTTCTTT. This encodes CASSLDTHTEAFF.